This T cell receptor beta chain comes out of a study of T cell responses to AZD1222 COVID-19 vaccine (dated by TCRdb to 2020 to 2022). For the study in its entirety: AZD1222 recipients whose second dose came at about 4 weeks and those whose second dose came at about 12 weeks were combined into one group, since spike-specific TCR depth and breadth did not differ between the two schedules. Trial participants were enrolled by age into 18-55, 56-69 and 70-plus year subgroups, with 148, 28 and 57 TCR-sequenced participants respectively. TCR sequencing was performed for fewer than 250 trial participants, of whom around 210 were given two doses of AZD1222 and roughly 25 were given two doses of MenACWY control vaccine. Results and caveats for the whole study, not just this receptor: Vaccine-associated CD4 TCRs spanned the whole spike protein, with dominant responses in regions 160-218 and 743-854. Conclusions about previously exposed vaccinees were limited because only a handful of AZD1222 recipients were SARS-CoV-2 seropositive at baseline. Most participants were white British and females outnumbered males, and the authors suggested that clonal diversity may have been underestimated. In the small 56-69-year group, the increase in depth fell short of significance, most likely because of low power. Spike-specific TCR breadth and depth rose significantly after two AZD1222 doses compared with day 0 and with MenACWY recipients. Reportedly, almost half of the unique spike-specific TCRs recognized epitopes lying outside the regions that are mutated in the B.1.351 and B.1.1.7 variants. Because no day 14 peak-response samples were available, the repertoires could be characterized only after the peak T cell response.

Deletion took 3 bases off V and 7 bases off J, with a span of 12 bases between the germline ends. CDR1 and CDR2 are read off the germline V gene as MRHNA and SNTAGT. The CDR3 covers 13 residues, taking in both the cysteine and the phenylalanine. The only DNA kept is the CDR3, 39 bases in frame from the first base. Turning to this clone: Its antigen specificity is not known. Base qualities are not at hand, and no much larger clone is one base apart.

This sample's time point label indicates: baseline before first vaccination. Samples from vaccinated people were obtained from the UK trials COV001 and COV002, which included a single-blind randomized controlled phase 2/3 trial of AZD1222 (ChAdOx1 nCoV-19) in healthy adults. For TCRbeta chain sequencing, PBMC samples were collected from trial participants at day 0 and at day 28 after the second dose. The CDR3 regions of human TCRbeta chains were analyzed by immunosequencing. In the authors' own workflow: Repertoire TCRs were matched against a reference library of SARS-CoV-2-specific TCRs generated with the MIRA antigen-specificity platform. Breadth was defined as the fraction of unique TCRs that were SARS-CoV-2-associated. Depth was defined as the fraction of total T cells that were SARS-CoV-2-associated. Using the MIRA data, every spike-specific TCR was mapped to the spike region that the TCR reacted to and assigned to either a CD4 or a CD8 class. Log10-transformed breadth and depth values were compared by one-way ANOVA with Sidak's multiple comparisons tests. TCRdb limited this immuneACCESS table to in-frame rearrangements with V and J called. A share of clones is missing; checked studies link under half to unresolved V genes, and the rest is unexplained. That table supplies the V and J calls and clone size; D and trimming were determined from the DNA. This sample holds some 120,000 clones; 93% were observed only once. The ten biggest clones cover more than 2.5% of the sample.

The specimen was peripheral blood, collected on day 0 of AZD1222 vaccination. This TCR derives from an adult in good health. The rearranged segments are TRBV6-4 and TRBJ1-2, with a tentative D gene TRBD1 over 5 matching bases. CDR3 sequence: CASSEVIGVGYTF. At the DNA level, the sequence is TGTGCCAGCAGTGAGGTTATAGGGGTTGGCTACACCTTC.